This TCR beta chain emerged from a study of CD8 T cells in ankylosing spondylitis. Quantitative molecular-barcoded 5'-RACE generated the TCR beta libraries. A single record per CDR3 protein comes from TCRdb applying MiXCR to the 5' RACE reads. The sample lists about 300,000 distinct CDR3 sequences, approximately 10% occurring once. Germline loops: CDR1 MDHEN, CDR2 SYDVKM. Trimming cost V 6 bases and J 4 bases; bases outside gene matches: 4. CDR3 length equals 14 residues. This clonotype was detected ten times or more. Sequences were obtained from blood, either unsorted or a sorted T cell fraction (not recorded which). The genes are TRBV28 and TRBJ1-5; TRBD1 aligns across 9 bases. This TCR was recovered from a female donor with ankylosing spondylitis or in good health (not recorded which). CDR3 bases: TGTGCCAGCAGAGGGACAGGGATGAATCAGCCCCAGCATTTT. Its protein is CASRGTGMNQPQHF.